Listed here are 21 T cell receptor beta chains from one sample, sequenced in a study of blood T cells in healthy people across ages (dated by TCRdb to the mid-2010s). Library method: 5' RACE. A second 7 to 11 cycle PCR used a sample-barcoded 5' primer and a J-beta primer mix. TCRdb reanalyzed the raw reads on its own, using fastp at Q25 for trimming and MiXCR for clone calling, and kept in-frame beta chains. Rows with one shared CDR3 protein collapse into an entry with the most common genes and DNA. The sample profile shows around 1,800,000 distinct CDR3 sequences; about two fifths of them were found once. Of the sample, about 21% is held by the ten largest clones. Sequenced material: blood. These receptor sequences come from a human donor in good health.

V is TRBV7-3 and J is TRBJ1-2, with TRBD1 matching over 8 bases. There are 13 residues in the CDR3. The germline V gene has CDR1 SGHTA and CDR2 FQGTGA. The ends lost 4 bases at V and 8 bases at J; junction bases unmatched: 6. CDR3 sequence (DNA): TGTGCCAGCAGCTCGACAGGGGTGGAGGGCTACACCTTC. Protein sequence: CASSSTGVEGYTF. Full variable domain (missing parts from reference TRBV7-3 and TRBJ1-2): GAGVSQTPSNKVTEKGKYVELRCDPISGHTALYWYRQSLGQGPEFLIYFQGTGAADDSGLPNDRFFAVRPEGSVSTLKIQRTERGDSAVYLCASSSTGVEGYTFGSGTRLTVV.

The chain employs TRBV3-1 and TRBJ2-7; 7 bases align to TRBD1. CDR1 is LGHDT, CDR2 YNNKEL, per germline (reference sequence). The CDR3 is 10 amino acids. V lost 8 bases to trimming and J lost 7 bases; unmatched junction nucleotides: 2. The CDR3 sequence is CASQGVEQYF. CDR3 nucleotide sequence: TGTGCCAGCCAGGGGGTGGAGCAGTACTTC.

This clonotype has a handful of counts. The chain's CDR3 is CAISGGTGGLLGTQYF. Here the CDR3 DNA reads TGTGCCATCAGCGGGGGGACAGGGGGCTTACTGGGGACCCAGTACTTC. This rearrangement joins TRBV10-3 to TRBJ2-5; 12 bases agree with TRBD1. This CDR3 comprises 16 residues. V lost 6 bases and J lost 7; bases outside the gene matches: 12. CDR1 and CDR2 from the germline V gene are ENHRY and SYGVKD.

This clonotype was observed a handful of times. This chain links TRBV6-1 with TRBJ2-7, with a possible D match to TRBD1 (5 bases). This CDR3 contains 15 residues. Germline V gene data show CDR1 as MNHNS and CDR2 as SASEGT. V lost 3 bases and J lost 3, with 15 bases in between. The CDR3 loop reads CASSDVGQGHYEQYF. The CDR3 bases are TGTGCCAGCAGTGATGTCGGGCAGGGTCACTACGAGCAGTACTTC.

This clonotype turned up a few times. This rearrangement joins TRBV6-1 to TRBJ2-5; 8 bases map to TRBD1. There are 14 residues in the CDR3. Germline V lookup: CDR1 MNHNS, CDR2 SASEGT. Unmatched junction bases numbered 11, after V lost 3 bases and J lost 11 bases. CDR3: CASSDRGQSLGQYF. The CDR3 nucleotides are TGTGCCAGCAGTGACAGGGGGCAGTCACTGGGGCAGTACTTC.

The chain couples TRBV10-3 to TRBJ2-1; possible D gene TRBD2, 5 bases. The end of the DNA fits TRBJ2-7 better, so the J call may be wrong. The CDR3 loop spans 14 amino acids. Germline V CDR1 and CDR2: ENHRY, SYGVKD. As DNA, the CDR3 is TGTGCCATCAGTGAGTTGGGAGCCTACTACGAGCAGTACTTC. Its protein product is CAISELGAYYEQYF.

This chain uses TRBV7-9 with TRBJ2-5; D is perhaps TRBD1 or TRBD2 (5 bases each). The J call may be incorrect, as the DNA end agrees better with TRBJ2-1. Looked up from germline, CDR1 is SEHNR and CDR2 is FQNEAQ (reference sequence). The CDR3 runs to 14 residues. This CDR3 reads CASSLDTGQETQFF. DNA of the CDR3: TGTGCCAGCAGCTTAGACACGGGGCAAGAGACCCAGTTCTTC.

This clonotype has a handful of counts. This chain links TRBV7-2 with TRBJ2-2; D gene uncertain. This CDR3 spans 15 amino acids. CDR1 SGHTA and CDR2 FQGNSA come from the germline V gene. The V end lost 1 base, the J end lost 4 bases, and 10 bases lay between the germline ends. CDR3 amino acids: CASSLVGSRTGELFF. CDR3 bases: TGTGCCAGCAGCTTAGTAGGCAGTCGCACCGGGGAGCTGTTTTTT. Combining the CDR3 with reference TRBV7-2 and TRBJ2-2 gives the whole variable domain GAGVSQSPSNKVTEKGKDVELRCDPISGHTALYWYRQSLGQGLEFLIYFQGNSAPDKSGLPSDRFSAERTGGSVSTLTIQRTQQEDSAVYLCASSLVGSRTGELFFGEGSRLTVL.

This clonotype was seen many times. The gene calls are TRBV2 and TRBJ1-5; D perhaps matches TRBD1 (5 bases). Germline V lookup: CDR1 SNHLY, CDR2 FYNNEI. The CDR3 consists of 16 residues. The germline V and J ends were trimmed by 4 bases and 0 bases, with 13 bases remaining between them. This CDR3 is CASSGQGGRSNQPQHF. The CDR3 nucleotides are TGTGCCAGCAGTGGGCAGGGAGGACGTAGCAATCAGCCCCAGCATTTT.

This clonotype was seen a few times. The chain couples TRBV7-8 to TRBJ2-3; D ambiguous. This CDR3 region has 13 residues. Looked up from germline, CDR1 is SGHVS and CDR2 is FQNEAQ. The V end was cut by 5 bases, the J end by 5 bases, with 11 bases between. Here the CDR3 reads CASSPQPGDTQYF. CDR3 in DNA: TGTGCCAGCAGCCCCCAACCGGGAGATACGCAGTATTTT.

The chain employs TRBV10-3 and TRBJ1-5; D may be TRBD1 (5 bases). Trimming pared 0 bases from V and 6 bases from J, leaving 18 bases between. CDR3 length: 17 residues. The germline gives CDR1 ENHRY, CDR2 SYGVKD. CDR3 DNA sequence: TGTGCCATCAGTGAGTCAAGTAGAGGGGAAAGTTCTCAGCCCCAGCATTTT. Translation: CAISESSRGESSQPQHF.

This clonotype has just a few counts. This chain links TRBV6-5 with TRBJ2-1; TRBD1 agrees at 8 bases. CDR3 length: 14 amino acids. V shed 4 bases and J 7 bases; nucleotides not matched to a gene: 6. In germline, CDR1 is MNHEY, CDR2 SVGAGI. CDR3 DNA: TGTGCCAGCAGTTCGATGAACAGGGGGAATGAGCAGTTCTTC. Translated, it gives CASSSMNRGNEQFF.

The chain links TRBV20-1 to TRBJ2-2, with D perhaps matching TRBD2 (6 bases). V was shortened by 0 bases and J by 5 bases, with 16 bases between the two germline ends. The CDR3 loop spans 16 amino acids. Germline CDR1 DFQATT, CDR2 SNEGSKA (reference sequence). The CDR3 reads CSARDPKRLDTGELFF. DNA of the CDR3: TGCAGTGCTAGAGATCCAAAGCGACTAGATACCGGGGAGCTGTTTTTT.

The chain joins TRBV9 to TRBJ1-2; 7 bases map to TRBD1. V shed 0 bases and J 12 bases; nucleotides not matched to a gene: 11. The germline gives CDR1 SGDLS, CDR2 YYNGEE. The length of the CDR3 is 14 residues. This CDR3 reads CASSVGDSFFMHTF. As DNA, the CDR3 is TGTGCCAGCAGCGTAGGGGACAGTTTCTTTATGCACACCTTC.

This clonotype has just a few counts. The chain uses TRBV11-2 and TRBJ1-5; 7 bases are a match to TRBD1. The germline V gene encodes CDR1 SGHAT and CDR2 FQNNGV. This CDR3 spans 14 amino acids. V trimming: 2 bases; J trimming: 7 bases; junction bases outside the gene matches: 5. The CDR3 coding sequence is TGTGCCAGCAGCTTAAACAGGGGAAGGCAGCCCCAGCATTTT. This gives the protein CASSLNRGRQPQHF.

The chain joins TRBV12-3 or TRBV12-4 to TRBJ2-5, with D perhaps matching TRBD1 (6 bases). This CDR3 is built from 13 residues. V was shortened by 3 bases and J by 5 bases, with 10 bases between the two germline ends. CDR3 region: CASSFAQGETQYF. The DNA for the CDR3 is TGTGCCAGCAGTTTCGCTCAGGGGGAGACCCAGTACTTC.

The chain combines TRBV6-2 or TRBV6-3 with TRBJ1-1; D not certain. The CDR3 extends over 13 amino acids. V shed 6 bases and J shed 0 bases, with 8 bases lying between them. Germline CDR1 is MNHEY and CDR2 is SVGEGT. The CDR3 here is CASRPDMNTEAFF. As DNA, the CDR3 is TGTGCCAGCAGGCCTGATATGAACACTGAAGCTTTCTTT.

The table lists this clonotype with many counts. The chain combines TRBV29-1 with TRBJ1-2; D is unresolved. CDR3 length: 14 amino acids. Germline V lookup: CDR1 SQVTM, CDR2 ANQGSEA. With 3 bases removed from V and 0 bases from J, the gap between germline ends came to 11 bases. The CDR3 bases are TGCAGCGTTGAGCCATGGGAAACTAACTATGGCTACACCTTC. Amino acid sequence: CSVEPWETNYGYTF.

The rearrangement uses TRBV12-3 or TRBV12-4 and TRBJ1-1; the D is unclear. V was pared by 6 bases and J by 2 bases, with 19 bases between. The CDR3 has 16 residues. The CDR3 sequence: CASRFRAGQTNTEAFF. In nucleotides, the CDR3 is TGTGCCAGCAGATTCCGAGCCGGCCAGACTAACACTGAAGCTTTCTTT.

Many counts were recorded for this clonotype. The gene calls are TRBV15 and TRBJ2-7, with 12 bases identical to TRBD2. V gave up 3 bases and J gave up 0 bases; unmatched junction bases: 3. Germline V gene data show CDR1 as LNHNV and CDR2 as YYDKDF (reference sequence). The CDR3 extends over 16 amino acids. CDR3 DNA: TGTGCCACCAGCAGGGGGGGACTAGCGGGCTCCTACGAGCAGTACTTC. Translating gives CATSRGGLAGSYEQYF.

The chain joins TRBV6-5 to TRBJ2-1; 10 bases map to TRBD1. This CDR3 contains 13 residues. With 6 bases clipped from V and 7 bases from J, the junction kept 3 bases outside the gene matches. Germline CDR1 reads MNHEY; CDR2 reads SVGAGI. CDR3 sequence reads: CASRDRGWNEQFF. DNA for the CDR3: TGTGCCAGCAGGGACAGGGGGTGGAATGAGCAGTTCTTC.